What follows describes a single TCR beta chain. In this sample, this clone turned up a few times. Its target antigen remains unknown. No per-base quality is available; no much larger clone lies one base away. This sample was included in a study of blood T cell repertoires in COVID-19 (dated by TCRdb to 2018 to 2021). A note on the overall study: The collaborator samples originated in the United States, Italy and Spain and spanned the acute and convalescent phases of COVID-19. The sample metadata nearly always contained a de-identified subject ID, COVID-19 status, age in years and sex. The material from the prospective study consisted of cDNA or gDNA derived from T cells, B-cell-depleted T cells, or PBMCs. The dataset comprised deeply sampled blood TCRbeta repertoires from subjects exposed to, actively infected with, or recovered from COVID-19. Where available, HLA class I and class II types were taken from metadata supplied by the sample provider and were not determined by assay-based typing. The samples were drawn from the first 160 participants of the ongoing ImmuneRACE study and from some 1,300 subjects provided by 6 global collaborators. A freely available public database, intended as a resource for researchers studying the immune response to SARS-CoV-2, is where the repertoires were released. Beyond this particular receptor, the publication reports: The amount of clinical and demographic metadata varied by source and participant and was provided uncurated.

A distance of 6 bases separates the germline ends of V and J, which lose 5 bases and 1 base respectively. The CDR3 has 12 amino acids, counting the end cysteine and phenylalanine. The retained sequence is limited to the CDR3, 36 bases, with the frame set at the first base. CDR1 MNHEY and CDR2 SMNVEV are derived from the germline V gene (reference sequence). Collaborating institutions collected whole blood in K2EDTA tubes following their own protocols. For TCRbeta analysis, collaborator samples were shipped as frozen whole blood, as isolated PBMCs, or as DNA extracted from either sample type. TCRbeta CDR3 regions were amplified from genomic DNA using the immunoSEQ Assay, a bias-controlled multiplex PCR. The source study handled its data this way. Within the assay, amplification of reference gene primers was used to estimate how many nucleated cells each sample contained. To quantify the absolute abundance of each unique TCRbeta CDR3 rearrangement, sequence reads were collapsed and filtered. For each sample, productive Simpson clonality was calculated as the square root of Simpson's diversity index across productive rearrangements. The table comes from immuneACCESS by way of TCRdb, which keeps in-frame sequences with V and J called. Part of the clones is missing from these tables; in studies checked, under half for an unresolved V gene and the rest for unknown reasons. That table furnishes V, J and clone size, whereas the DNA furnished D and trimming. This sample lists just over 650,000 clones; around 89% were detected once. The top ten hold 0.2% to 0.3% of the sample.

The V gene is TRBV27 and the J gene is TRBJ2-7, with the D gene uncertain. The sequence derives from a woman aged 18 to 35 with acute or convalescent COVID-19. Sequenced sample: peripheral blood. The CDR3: CASSPNSYEQYF. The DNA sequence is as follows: TGTGCCAGCAGTCCCAATTCCTACGAGCAGTACTTC.